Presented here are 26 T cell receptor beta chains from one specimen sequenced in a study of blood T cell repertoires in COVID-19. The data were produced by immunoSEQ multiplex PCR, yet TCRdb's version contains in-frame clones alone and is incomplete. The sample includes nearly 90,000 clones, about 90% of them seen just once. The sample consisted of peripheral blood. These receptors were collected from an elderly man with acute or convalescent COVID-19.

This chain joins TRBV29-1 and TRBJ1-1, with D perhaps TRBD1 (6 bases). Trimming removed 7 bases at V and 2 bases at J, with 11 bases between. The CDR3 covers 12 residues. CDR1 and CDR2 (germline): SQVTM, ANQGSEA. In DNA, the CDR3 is TGCAGCGCGCTACAGGGAAACACTGAAGCTTTCTTT. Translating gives CSALQGNTEAFF.

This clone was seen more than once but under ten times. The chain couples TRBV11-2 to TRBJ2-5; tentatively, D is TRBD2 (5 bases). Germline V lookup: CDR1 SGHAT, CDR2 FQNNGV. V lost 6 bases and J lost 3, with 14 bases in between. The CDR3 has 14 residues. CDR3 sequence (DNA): TGTGCCAGCAGTCCAAGAGGGTTTGAAGAGACCCAGTACTTC. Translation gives CASSPRGFEETQYF.

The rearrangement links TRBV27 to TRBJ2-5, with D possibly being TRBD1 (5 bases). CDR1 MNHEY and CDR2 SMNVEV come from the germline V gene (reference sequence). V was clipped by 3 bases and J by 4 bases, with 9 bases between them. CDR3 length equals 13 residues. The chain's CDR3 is CASSLARGETQYF. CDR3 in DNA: TGTGCCAGCAGTTTGGCAAGGGGAGAGACCCAGTACTTC.

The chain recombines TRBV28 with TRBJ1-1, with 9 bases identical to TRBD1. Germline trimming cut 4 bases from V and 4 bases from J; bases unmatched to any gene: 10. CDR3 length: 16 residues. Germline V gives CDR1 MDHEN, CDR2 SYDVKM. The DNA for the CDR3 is TGTGCCAGCAGTTCTCAAGGGACAGGGACGGCCACTGAAGCTTTCTTT. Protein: CASSSQGTGTATEAFF.

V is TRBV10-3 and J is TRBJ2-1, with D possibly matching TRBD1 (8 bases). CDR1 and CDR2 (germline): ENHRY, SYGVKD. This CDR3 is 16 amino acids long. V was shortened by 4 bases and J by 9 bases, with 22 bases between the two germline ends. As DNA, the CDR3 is TGTGCCATCAGTGTAACGGGAGGACAGGGATTCGGTGAGCAGTTCTTC. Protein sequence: CAISVTGGQGFGEQFF.

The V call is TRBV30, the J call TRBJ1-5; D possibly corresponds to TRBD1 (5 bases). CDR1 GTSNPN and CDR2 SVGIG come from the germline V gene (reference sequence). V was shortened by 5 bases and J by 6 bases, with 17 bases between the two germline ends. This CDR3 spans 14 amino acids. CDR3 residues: CAWRGTGGSQPQHF. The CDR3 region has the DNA TGTGCCTGGCGGGGGACGGGCGGTAGTCAGCCCCAGCATTTT.

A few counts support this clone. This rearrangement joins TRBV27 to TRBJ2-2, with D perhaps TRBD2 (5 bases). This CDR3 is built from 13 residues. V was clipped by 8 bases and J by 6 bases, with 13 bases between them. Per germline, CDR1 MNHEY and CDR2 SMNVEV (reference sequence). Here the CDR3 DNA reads TGTGCCAGCGGGATAGCCGGGGCCGGGGAGCTGTTTTTT. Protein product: CASGIAGAGELFF.

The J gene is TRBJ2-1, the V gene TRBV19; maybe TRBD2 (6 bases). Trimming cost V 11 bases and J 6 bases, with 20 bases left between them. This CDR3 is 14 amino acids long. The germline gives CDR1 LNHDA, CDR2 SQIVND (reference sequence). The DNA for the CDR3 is TGTGCCGCGGCCCCAGCGGGTGGTCGCAATGAGCAGTTCTTC. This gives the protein CAAAPAGGRNEQFF. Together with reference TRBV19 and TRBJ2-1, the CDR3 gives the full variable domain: DGGITQSPKYLFRKEGQNVTLSCEQNLNHDAMYWYRQDPGQGLRLIYYSQIVNDFQKGDIAEGYSVSREKKESFPLTVTSAQKNPTAFYLCAAAPAGGRNEQFFGPGTRLTVL.

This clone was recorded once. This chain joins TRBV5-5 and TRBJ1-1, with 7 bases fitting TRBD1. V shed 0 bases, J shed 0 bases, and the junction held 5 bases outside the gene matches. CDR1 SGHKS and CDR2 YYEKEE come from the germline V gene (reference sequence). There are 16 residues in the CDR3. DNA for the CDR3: TGTGCCAGCAGCTTGGCCCCGGACAGGTTGAACACTGAAGCTTTCTTT. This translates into CASSLAPDRLNTEAFF.

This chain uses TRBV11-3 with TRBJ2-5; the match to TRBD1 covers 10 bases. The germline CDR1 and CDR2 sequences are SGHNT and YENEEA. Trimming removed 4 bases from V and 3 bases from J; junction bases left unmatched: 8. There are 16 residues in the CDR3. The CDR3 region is CASSSRDRGPKETQYF. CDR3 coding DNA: TGTGCCAGCAGCTCCCGGGACAGGGGTCCCAAAGAGACCCAGTACTTC.

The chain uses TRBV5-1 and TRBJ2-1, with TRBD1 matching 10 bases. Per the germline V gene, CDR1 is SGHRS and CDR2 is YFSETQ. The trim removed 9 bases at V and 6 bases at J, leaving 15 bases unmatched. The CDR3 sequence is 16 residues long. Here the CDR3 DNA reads TGCGCCACCACCTTCTCCTCCGGGACAGGGGTCAATGAGCAGTTCTTC. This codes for CATTFSSGTGVNEQFF.

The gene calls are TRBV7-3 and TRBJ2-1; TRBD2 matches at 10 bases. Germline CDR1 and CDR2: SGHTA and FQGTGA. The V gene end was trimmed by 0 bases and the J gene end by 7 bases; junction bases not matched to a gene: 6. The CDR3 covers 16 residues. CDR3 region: CASSLTSGRAQNEQFF. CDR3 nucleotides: TGTGCCAGCAGCTTAACCAGCGGGAGGGCCCAAAATGAGCAGTTCTTC.

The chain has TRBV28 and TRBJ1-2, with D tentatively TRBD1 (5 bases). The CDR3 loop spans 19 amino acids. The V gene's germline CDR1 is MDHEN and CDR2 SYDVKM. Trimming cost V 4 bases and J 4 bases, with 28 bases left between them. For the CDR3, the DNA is TGTGCCAGCAGTTCCCAAGCAGGGAATCTCCCAACCATGTCCTATGGCTACACCTTC. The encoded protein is CASSSQAGNLPTMSYGYTF.

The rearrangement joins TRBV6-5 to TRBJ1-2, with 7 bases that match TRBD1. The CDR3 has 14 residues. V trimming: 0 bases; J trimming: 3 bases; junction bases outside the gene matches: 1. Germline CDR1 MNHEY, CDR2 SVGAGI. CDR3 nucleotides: TGTGCCAGCAGTTACTCCGACAGGGACTATGGCTACACCTTC. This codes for CASSYSDRDYGYTF.

CDR3 amino acids: CASSVAPFLAGGGNEQFF. CDR3 coding DNA: TGTGCCAGCAGCGTAGCCCCATTTCTAGCGGGAGGAGGGAATGAGCAGTTCTTC. The chain uses TRBV9 and TRBJ2-1, with 11 bases that match TRBD2. The CDR3 consists of 18 residues. The V gene's germline CDR1 is SGDLS and CDR2 YYNGEE. V was pared by 0 bases and J by 7 bases, with 12 bases of the junction left unmatched.

In DNA, the CDR3 is TGCGCCAGCAGCGGGGGGACTAGCGGGCGTTCCTACGAGCAGTACTTC. Its translation is CASSGGTSGRSYEQYF. The V gene is TRBV5-1, the J gene TRBJ2-7; 12 bases are a match to TRBD2. J was trimmed by 1 base and V by 4 bases; bases with no gene match: 6. In germline, CDR1 is SGHRS, CDR2 YFSETQ. The CDR3 length is 16 residues.

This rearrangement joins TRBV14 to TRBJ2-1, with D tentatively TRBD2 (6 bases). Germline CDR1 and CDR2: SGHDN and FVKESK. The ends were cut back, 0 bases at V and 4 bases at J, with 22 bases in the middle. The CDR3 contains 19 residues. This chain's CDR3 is CASSQDPPTRGHKYNEQFF. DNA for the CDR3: TGTGCCAGCAGCCAAGATCCGCCGACGCGGGGCCACAAGTACAATGAGCAGTTCTTC.

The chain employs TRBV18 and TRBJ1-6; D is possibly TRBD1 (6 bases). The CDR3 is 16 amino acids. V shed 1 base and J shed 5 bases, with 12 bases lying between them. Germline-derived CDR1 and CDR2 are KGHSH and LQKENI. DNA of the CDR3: TGTGCCAGCTCACCACGGGGGGGCGTCGATAATTCACCCCTCCACTTT. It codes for CASSPRGGVDNSPLHF.

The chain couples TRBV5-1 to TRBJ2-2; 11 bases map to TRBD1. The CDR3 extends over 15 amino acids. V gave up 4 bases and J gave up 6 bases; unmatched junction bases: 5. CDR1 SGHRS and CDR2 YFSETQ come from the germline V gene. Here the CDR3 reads CASSPGQGASGELFF. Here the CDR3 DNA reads TGCGCCAGCAGCCCAGGACAGGGGGCATCCGGGGAGCTGTTTTTT.

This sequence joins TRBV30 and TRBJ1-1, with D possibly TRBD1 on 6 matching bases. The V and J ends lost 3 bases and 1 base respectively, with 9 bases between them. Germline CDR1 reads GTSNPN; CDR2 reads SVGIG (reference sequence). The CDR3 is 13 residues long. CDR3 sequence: CAWSVGGNTEAFF. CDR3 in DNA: TGTGCCTGGAGCGTAGGGGGGAACACTGAAGCTTTCTTT.

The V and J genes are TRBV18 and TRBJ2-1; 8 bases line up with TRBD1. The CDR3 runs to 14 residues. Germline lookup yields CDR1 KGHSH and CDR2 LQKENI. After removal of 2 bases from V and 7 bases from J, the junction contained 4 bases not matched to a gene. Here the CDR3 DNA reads TGTGCCAGCTCACCAGGACAGGGAAAAAATGAGCAGTTCTTC. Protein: CASSPGQGKNEQFF.

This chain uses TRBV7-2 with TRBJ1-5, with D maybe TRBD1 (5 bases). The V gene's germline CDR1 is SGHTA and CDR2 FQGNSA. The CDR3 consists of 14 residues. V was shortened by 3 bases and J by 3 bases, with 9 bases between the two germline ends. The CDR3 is CASSFQGANQPQHF. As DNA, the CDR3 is TGTGCCAGCAGCTTTCAGGGCGCCAATCAGCCCCAGCATTTT.

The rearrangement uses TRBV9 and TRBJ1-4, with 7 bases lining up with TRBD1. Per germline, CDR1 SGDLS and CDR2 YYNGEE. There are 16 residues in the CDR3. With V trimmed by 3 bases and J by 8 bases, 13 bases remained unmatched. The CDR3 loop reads CASSGGYGTEEEKLFF. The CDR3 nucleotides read TGTGCCAGCAGCGGGGGTTACGGGACAGAGGAGGAAAAACTGTTTTTT.

The CDR3 nucleotides are TGTGCCAGCTCACCGGCGGGACCCTCGAACACCGGGGAGCTGTTTTTT. Protein sequence: CASSPAGPSNTGELFF. The genes are TRBV18 and TRBJ2-2; D is perhaps TRBD2 (6 bases). V was trimmed by 3 bases and J by 0 bases, leaving 11 bases between them. Per germline, CDR1 KGHSH and CDR2 LQKENI. This CDR3 is 16 amino acids long.

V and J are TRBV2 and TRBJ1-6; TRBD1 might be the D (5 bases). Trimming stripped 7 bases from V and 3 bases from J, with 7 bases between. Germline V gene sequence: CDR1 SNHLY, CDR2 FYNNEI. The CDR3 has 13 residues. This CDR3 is CASKDSYNSPLHF. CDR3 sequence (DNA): TGTGCCAGCAAAGACAGCTATAATTCACCCCTCCACTTT.

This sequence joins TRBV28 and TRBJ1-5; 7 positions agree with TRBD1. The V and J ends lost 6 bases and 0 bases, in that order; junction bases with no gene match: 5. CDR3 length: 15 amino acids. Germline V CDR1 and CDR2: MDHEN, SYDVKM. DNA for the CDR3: TGTGCCAGCAGGCCACAGGGGATTAGCAATCAGCCCCAGCATTTT. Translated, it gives CASRPQGISNQPQHF.